One and the same sample provided the 23 T cell receptor beta chains below, sequenced in a study of OX40 agonist ivuxolimab in advanced cancers. Profiled with immunoSEQ multiplex PCR; TCRdb holds only in-frame clones, not every one. Among approximately 39,000 clones listed, 88% were seen once. The sample was CD4+ or CD8+ T cells sorted from blood, taken in a trial of the OX40 agonist ivuxolimab. The receptor set was obtained from an adult with an advanced solid tumor such as melanoma, head and neck, liver or kidney cancer.

The genes are TRBV9 and TRBJ2-2; TRBD1 aligns across 9 bases. Losses at the gene ends were 4 bases for V and 3 bases for J; bases not matched to a gene: 13. This CDR3 contains 18 residues. CDR1 and CDR2 (germline): SGDLS, YYNGEE. The CDR3 protein is CASSPLKGTGSYTGELFF. The CDR3 DNA reads as TGTGCCAGCAGCCCACTAAAGGGGACAGGGTCTTACACCGGGGAGCTGTTTTTT.

The V and J genes are TRBV15 and TRBJ2-1; TRBD1 aligns across 11 bases. This CDR3 is 15 amino acids long. Germline V CDR1 and CDR2: LNHNV, YYDKDF (reference sequence). V was clipped by 6 bases and J by 4 bases; unmatched bases: 5. The CDR3 DNA reads TGTGCCACCAGAGTGGACAGGGGGCTTTACAATGAGCAGTTCTTC. Translating gives CATRVDRGLYNEQFF. The entire variable domain, with the rest obtained from reference TRBV15 and TRBJ2-1, is as follows: DAMVIQNPRYQVTQFGKPVTLSCSQTLNHNVMYWYQQKSSQAPKLLFHYYDKDFNNEADTPDNFQSRRPNTSFCFLDIRSPGLGDTAMYLCATRVDRGLYNEQFFGPGTRLTVL.

J is TRBJ2-5 and V is TRBV13, with D hard to call. The CDR3 consists of 13 residues. Germline loops: CDR1 PRHDT, CDR2 FYEKMQ (reference sequence). V was clipped by 5 bases and J by 1 base, with 8 bases between them. CDR3 protein: CASSRFAQETQYF. The CDR3 DNA follows: TGTGCCAGCAGCCGATTCGCCCAAGAGACCCAGTACTTC.

The chain couples TRBV13 to TRBJ2-1; a possible D gene is TRBD2 (6 bases). Trimming pared 7 bases from V and 7 bases from J, leaving 23 bases between. The CDR3 sequence is 16 residues long. CDR1 and CDR2 (germline): PRHDT, FYEKMQ (reference sequence). Here the CDR3 reads CASNDSPGTGENEQFF. The DNA for the CDR3 is TGTGCCAGCAACGACTCGCCTGGGACTGGTGAGAATGAGCAGTTCTTC.

The J gene is TRBJ2-7, the V gene TRBV5-1; D remains unclear. This CDR3 is 13 amino acids long. V lost 2 bases and J lost 0, with 6 bases in between. The V gene's germline CDR1 is SGHRS and CDR2 YFSETQ. The CDR3 is CASSFSTSYEQYF. The CDR3 DNA sequence: TGCGCCAGCAGCTTCTCCACCTCCTACGAGCAGTACTTC.

The chain joins TRBV7-9 to TRBJ1-2; D possibly corresponds to TRBD1 (5 bases). V was trimmed by 5 bases and J by 6 bases, leaving 13 bases between them. Per the germline V gene, CDR1 is SEHNR and CDR2 is FQNEAQ (reference sequence). This CDR3 has 13 residues. CDR3 coding DNA: TGTGCCAGCAGCGCAGGGACGAGGCATGGCTACACCTTC. Its protein is CASSAGTRHGYTF.

This rearrangement joins TRBV27 to TRBJ1-4; 8 positions agree with TRBD1. Trimming removed 5 bases from V and 8 bases from J; junction bases left unmatched: 4. The CDR3 has 13 residues. Germline V lookup: CDR1 MNHEY, CDR2 SMNVEV (reference sequence). CDR3 DNA: TGTGCCAGCAGTGGACAGGGTGAGGAAAAACTGTTTTTT. Amino acid sequence: CASSGQGEEKLFF.

The chain carries TRBV2 and TRBJ2-7; maybe TRBD1 (6 bases). The V end lost 7 bases, the J end lost 0 bases, and 16 bases lay between the germline ends. Germline V gives CDR1 SNHLY, CDR2 FYNNEI. The CDR3 runs 15 residues. CDR3 coding DNA: TGTGCCAGCACCTTCGTACAGGGCAGCTCCTACGAGCAGTACTTC. Translation: CASTFVQGSSYEQYF.

This chain links TRBV25-1 with TRBJ2-5, with D maybe TRBD2 (6 bases). Germline CDR1 MGHDK, CDR2 SYGVNS. The germline V and J ends were trimmed by 1 base and 5 bases, with 14 bases remaining between them. CDR3 length equals 15 residues. The CDR3 DNA follows: TGTGCCAGCAGTGAATTTGGGGGAGGAAGGGAGACCCAGTACTTC. Protein product: CASSEFGGGRETQYF.

The chain combines TRBV5-1 with TRBJ2-7; 15 bases map to TRBD2. V was clipped by 1 base and J by 1 base; unmatched bases: 9. Per the germline V gene, CDR1 is SGHRS and CDR2 is YFSETQ. This CDR3 is built from 19 residues. The CDR3 nucleotides read TGCGCCAGCAGCTTGTTTTTGGGACTAGCGGGAGGTAGATCCTACGAGCAGTACTTC. This codes for CASSLFLGLAGGRSYEQYF.

This rearrangement joins TRBV5-1 to TRBJ1-1; tentative D call: TRBD1 (6 bases). The germline V and J ends were trimmed by 7 bases and 3 bases, with 19 bases remaining between them. CDR3 length: 15 residues. Germline CDR1 reads SGHRS; CDR2 reads YFSETQ. Here the CDR3 DNA reads TGCGCCAGCGCGGCTACCGGGGGCGGTGACACTGAAGCTTTCTTT. Its protein product is CASAATGGGDTEAFF.

As regards this clone: Mismatch with germline at one junction end may stem from a read error. The chain couples TRBV9 to TRBJ2-7; D is tentatively TRBD1 or TRBD2 (5 bases each). The CDR3 contains 14 residues. Germline CDR1 is SGDLS and CDR2 is YYNGEE. The CDR3 DNA is TGTGCCAGCGGCGTAGGCAGGGACCCCTACGAGCAGTACTTC. Its protein is CASGVGRDPYEQYF.

The V call is TRBV7-5, the J call TRBJ2-1; TRBD2 is the table's D call, not checked against the DNA. TRBV7-5 is listed as a pseudogene. This CDR3 region has 13 residues. The CDR3 DNA follows: TGTGCCAGCAGCTTGGACGGGATCAATGAGCAGTTCTTC. Translating it yields CASSLDGINEQFF.

The chain is built from TRBV27 and TRBJ2-1, with 7 bases lining up with TRBD2. Germline-derived CDR1 and CDR2 are MNHEY and SMNVEV (reference sequence). The CDR3 length is 13 residues. V gave up 5 bases and J gave up 6 bases; unmatched junction bases: 4. CDR3 sequence: CASSPTSVNEQFF. Here the CDR3 DNA reads TGTGCCAGCAGTCCTACTAGCGTCAATGAGCAGTTCTTC.

The chain combines TRBV11-2 with TRBJ2-1; TRBD2 aligns across 10 bases. Germline assignment: CDR1 SGHAT and CDR2 FQNNGV. The CDR3 has 16 residues. The J segment lost 8 bases and the V segment lost 3 bases, leaving 10 bases of the junction unmatched. CDR3: CASSFVSGRAWDEQFF. CDR3 sequence (DNA): TGTGCCAGCAGCTTCGTGAGCGGGAGGGCCTGGGATGAGCAGTTCTTC.

This rearrangement joins TRBV4-1 to TRBJ1-2; D is perhaps TRBD1 (5 bases). This CDR3 region has 14 residues. V lost 3 bases and J 4 bases, leaving 12 bases between the germline ends. Germline V gene sequence: CDR1 MGHRA, CDR2 YSYEKL. The CDR3 reads CASSHLTEFYGYTF. CDR3 DNA sequence: TGCGCCAGCAGCCACTTGACAGAGTTCTATGGCTACACCTTC.

The rearrangement uses TRBV9 and TRBJ2-7; 7 nucleotides match TRBD2. The CDR3 spans 18 residues. Trimming removed 4 bases from V and 5 bases from J; junction bases left unmatched: 21. Germline V gene lookup returns CDR1 SGDLS and CDR2 YYNGEE. CDR3 nucleotide sequence: TGTGCCAGCAGCCCGCGCACGGGAGGCCTTATATCTCTTCACGAGCAGTACTTC. The encoded protein is CASSPRTGGLISLHEQYF.

The CDR3 loop is CASSTELGRTTNEKLFF. The CDR3 DNA follows: TGTGCCAGCAGCACGGAGCTAGGAAGGACCACTAATGAAAAACTGTTTTTT. The chain is built from TRBV21-1 and TRBJ1-4. TRBV21-1 has pseudogene status. This CDR3 is built from 17 residues.

Comments on this clone: At one end, the junction sequence differs from germline, possibly due to a read error. The genes are TRBV6-6 and TRBJ1-5; D remains unclear. Germline lookup yields CDR1 MNHNY and CDR2 SVGAGI (reference sequence). This CDR3 comprises 15 residues. CDR3 in amino acids: CASSPRSGSNQAQHF. The DNA for the CDR3 is TGTGCCAGCAGTCCACGGAGCGGTAGCAATCAGGCCCAGCATTTT.

This chain connects TRBV14 to TRBJ2-1; a possible D gene is TRBD1 (5 bases). With 0 bases removed from V and 2 bases from J, the gap between germline ends came to 11 bases. This CDR3 has 16 residues. Germline loops: CDR1 SGHDN, CDR2 FVKESK. DNA for the CDR3: TGTGCCAGCAGCCAAGAAGGGGTTCCCGCCTACAATGAGCAGTTCTTC. This codes for CASSQEGVPAYNEQFF.

J is TRBJ2-2 and V is TRBV4-3; TRBD2 aligns across 11 bases. Trimming removed 0 bases from V and 5 bases from J; junction bases left unmatched: 11. The CDR3 is 19 amino acids. CDR1 is LGHNA, CDR2 YSLEER, per germline. CDR3 bases: TGCGCCAGCAGCCAAGAAACCACAGGGGGACTAGCGGAAACCGGGGAGCTGTTTTTT. Translation gives CASSQETTGGLAETGELFF.

This clone was seen once. The gene calls are TRBV2 and TRBJ2-2; 9 bases are a match to TRBD2. The V segment lost 3 bases and the J segment 6 bases; nucleotides outside the gene matches: 11. Germline assignment: CDR1 SNHLY and CDR2 FYNNEI. The CDR3 consists of 17 residues. CDR3 sequence: CASSDPAREGSAGELFF. CDR3 bases: TGTGCCAGCAGTGACCCCGCGCGGGAGGGCTCTGCCGGGGAGCTGTTTTTT.

The chain employs TRBV28 and TRBJ1-5; D is unresolved. The CDR3 runs 13 residues. V lost 6 bases to trimming and J lost 0 bases, with 6 bases between them. From germline, CDR1 is MDHEN and CDR2 SYDVKM. The DNA of the CDR3 is TGTGCCAGCAGGGTTTATAGCAATCAGCCCCAGCATTTT. Its translation is CASRVYSNQPQHF.